The 22 T cell receptor beta chains below were found in one sample sequenced in a study of blood T cell repertoires in COVID-19. Here immunoSEQ multiplex PCR was the method, and the copy in TCRdb shows in-frame clones only, minus some. The sample includes around 140,000 clones, about nine tenths of them seen just once. Sequencing used PBMCs or T cells enriched from blood (not recorded which). All receptors come from a woman in her thirties or forties who had been exposed to COVID-19.

The chain uses TRBV12-3 or TRBV12-4 and TRBJ1-1, with a possible D match to TRBD1 (6 bases). This CDR3 spans 13 amino acids. V was trimmed by 7 bases and J by 7 bases, leaving 16 bases between them. The CDR3 reads CASTTGSPHEAFF. CDR3 bases: TGTGCCAGCACTACAGGGAGCCCCCATGAAGCTTTCTTT.

The chain recombines TRBV4-1 with TRBJ2-1, with a possible D match to TRBD2 (6 bases). CDR1 and CDR2 from the germline V gene are MGHRA and YSYEKL. The CDR3 covers 17 residues. V lost 0 bases and J lost 7, with 19 bases in between. The CDR3 loop is CASSQDGAGIGRNEQFF. CDR3 DNA sequence: TGCGCCAGCAGCCAAGATGGGGCGGGGATAGGGCGGAATGAGCAGTTCTTC.

V usage is TRBV27 and J usage is TRBJ2-3, with D unclear. CDR1 and CDR2 from the germline V gene are MNHEY and SMNVEV (reference sequence). Trimming removed 6 bases at V and 1 base at J, with 11 bases between. The length of the CDR3 is 14 residues. The CDR3 DNA sequence: TGTGCCAGCAGGATCGGTCCCGGCACAGATACGCAGTATTTT. Translated: CASRIGPGTDTQYF.

CDR3 coding DNA: TGTGCCAGCAGTTTAAGGGTCGGGACAGGGAGGTACGAGCAGTACTTC. Translation: CASSLRVGTGRYEQYF. The chain couples TRBV27 to TRBJ2-7, with 9 bases aligning to TRBD1. Germline CDR1 reads MNHEY; CDR2 reads SMNVEV (reference sequence). This CDR3 region has 16 residues. The ends lost 2 bases at V and 4 bases at J; junction bases unmatched: 9.

CDR3 DNA sequence: TGTGCCAGTTTCTCGGGACAGGGAAATGGCTACACCTTC. Translation: CASFSGQGNGYTF. The chain carries TRBV19 and TRBJ1-2; 9 bases are a match to TRBD1. CDR1 and CDR2 from the germline V gene are LNHDA and SQIVND (reference sequence). V lost 8 bases and J lost 6; bases outside the gene matches: 7. The CDR3 runs to 13 residues. Complete variable domain (other parts from reference TRBV19 and TRBJ1-2): DGGITQSPKYLFRKEGQNVTLSCEQNLNHDAMYWYRQDPGQGLRLIYYSQIVNDFQKGDIAEGYSVSREKKESFPLTVTSAQKNPTAFYLCASFSGQGNGYTFGSGTRLTVV.

This chain links TRBV7-9 with TRBJ1-2; unclear D gene. Germline V gene lookup returns CDR1 SEHNR and CDR2 FQNEAQ (reference sequence). Deletions cut 1 base from V and 2 bases from J, with 17 bases between. There are 17 residues in the CDR3. CDR3 DNA: TGTGCCAGCAGCTTAGGGGCCGACCGATCTGCAAACTATGGCTACACCTTC. It codes for CASSLGADRSANYGYTF.

The chain employs TRBV5-1 and TRBJ2-3; possible D gene TRBD2, 5 bases. Germline assignment: CDR1 SGHRS and CDR2 YFSETQ. The CDR3 runs to 15 residues. V was clipped by 1 base and J by 5 bases, with 14 bases between them. The CDR3 loop is CASSLKIRELDTQYF. CDR3 in DNA: TGCGCCAGCAGCTTGAAAATCCGGGAACTAGATACGCAGTATTTT.

CDR3 loop: CASSLGEGSGNTEAFF. The DNA of the CDR3 is TGTGCCAGCAGCTTAGGGGAGGGTAGCGGGAACACTGAAGCTTTCTTT. The chain links TRBV7-9 to TRBJ1-1; D is uncertain. Germline V lookup: CDR1 SEHNR, CDR2 FQNEAQ (reference sequence). V dropped 1 base and J dropped 1 base, with 13 bases sitting between them. The CDR3 is 16 residues long.

The genes are TRBV12-5 and TRBJ2-4; 8 bases fit TRBD2. Germline V gene lookup returns CDR1 LGHNT and CDR2 FRNRAP. The trim removed 5 bases at V and 0 bases at J, leaving 12 bases unmatched. This CDR3 spans 18 amino acids. The CDR3 loop reads CASGPGLSGGIAKNIQYF. Here the CDR3 DNA reads TGTGCTAGTGGTCCCGGACTGTCGGGGGGGATAGCCAAAAACATTCAGTACTTC.

The J gene is TRBJ2-7, the V gene TRBV4-1; 8 bases line up with TRBD1. This CDR3 comprises 17 residues. V trimming: 1 base; J trimming: 0 bases; junction bases outside the gene matches: 8. Germline lookup yields CDR1 MGHRA and CDR2 YSYEKL. For the CDR3, the DNA is TGCGCCAGCAGCCAAGGGACAGGGCAGTCCTACTCCTACGAGCAGTACTTC. Translated: CASSQGTGQSYSYEQYF.

J is TRBJ2-7 and V is TRBV9, with 8 bases lining up with TRBD2. Germline loops: CDR1 SGDLS, CDR2 YYNGEE. The CDR3 loop spans 16 amino acids. Trimming cost V 0 bases and J 7 bases; bases outside gene matches: 12. CDR3 amino acids: CASSVAVAGPLGEQYF. DNA of the CDR3: TGTGCCAGCAGCGTAGCGGTAGCGGGGCCTCTGGGGGAGCAGTACTTC. The full variable domain, its missing parts supplied by reference TRBV9 and TRBJ2-7, is DSGVTQTPKHLITATGQRVTLRCSPRSGDLSVYWYQQSLDQGLQFLIQYYNGEERAKGNILERFSAQQFPDLHSELNLSSLELGDSALYFCASSVAVAGPLGEQYFGPGTRLTVT.

The chain joins TRBV19 to TRBJ1-1; TRBD1 is a possible D gene (6 bases). The V gene's germline CDR1 is LNHDA and CDR2 SQIVND (reference sequence). This CDR3 is 12 amino acids long. With 5 bases removed from V and 5 bases from J, the gap between germline ends came to 9 bases. The CDR3 nucleotides are TGTGCCAGTAGTTCCAGGGGTACTGAAGCTTTCTTT. As protein: CASSSRGTEAFF.

This clone was found once. The V call is TRBV11-3, the J call TRBJ1-1, with D possibly being TRBD1 (5 bases). Germline values: CDR1 SGHNT, CDR2 YENEEA. CDR3 length: 13 amino acids. The V end was cut by 3 bases, the J end by 3 bases, with 8 bases between. CDR3 sequence (DNA): TGTGCCAGCAGCTTCAGGGTGGACACTGAAGCTTTCTTT. It yields the protein CASSFRVDTEAFF.

The chain has TRBV5-1 and TRBJ1-1; possibly TRBD1 for D (6 bases). From germline, CDR1 is SGHRS and CDR2 YFSETQ. The V gene lost 3 bases and the J gene lost 2 bases, with 14 bases spanning the gap. The CDR3 extends over 15 amino acids. The CDR3 is CASSSSGHINTEAFF. For the CDR3, the DNA is TGCGCCAGCAGCTCATCGGGACATATAAACACTGAAGCTTTCTTT.

The rearrangement joins TRBV3-1 (or the pseudogene TRBV3-2) to TRBJ2-7, with 7 bases matching TRBD1. The ends lost 3 bases at V and 6 bases at J; junction bases unmatched: 5. Germline CDR1 LGHDT, CDR2 YNNKEL (reference sequence). The CDR3 has 13 residues. As DNA, the CDR3 is TGTGCCAGCAGCCAGGGGACAGCCCTCGAGCAGTACTTC. It codes for CASSQGTALEQYF.

This rearrangement joins TRBV7-8 to TRBJ2-5; D is perhaps TRBD2 (5 bases). Trimming stripped 5 bases from V and 1 base from J, with 20 bases between. The CDR3 covers 17 residues. Germline V CDR1 and CDR2: SGHVS, FQNEAQ. CDR3 DNA sequence: TGTGCCAGCAGCCAGAGGGAAAGGACGGCCGTCCAAGAGACCCAGTACTTC. The encoded protein is CASSQRERTAVQETQYF.

The rearrangement links TRBV29-1 to TRBJ2-7; 11 nucleotides match TRBD2. Germline CDR1 SQVTM, CDR2 ANQGSEA. CDR3 length equals 15 residues. The V and J ends lost 4 bases and 1 base, in that order; junction bases with no gene match: 6. CDR3 residues: CSVVLTSGRSYEQYF. The CDR3 DNA reads as TGCAGCGTTGTTCTTACTAGCGGGAGATCCTACGAGCAGTACTTC.

The V gene is TRBV5-1, the J gene TRBJ1-6, with 9 bases that match TRBD1. CDR3 size: 15 residues. Per the germline V gene, CDR1 is SGHRS and CDR2 is YFSETQ. V shed 1 base, J shed 9 bases, and the junction held 5 bases outside the gene matches. The CDR3 spells CASSLYGTGPSPLHF. The CDR3 DNA sequence: TGCGCCAGCAGCTTGTATGGGACAGGGCCTTCACCCCTCCACTTT.

CDR3: CASRDTGNEQFF. CDR3 nucleotide sequence: TGTGCCAGCAGGGATACGGGGAATGAGCAGTTCTTC. The chain combines TRBV6-5 with TRBJ2-1; the D gene is possibly TRBD2 (5 bases). The germline V gene has CDR1 MNHEY and CDR2 SVGAGI. Trimming took 6 bases from V and 7 from J, leaving 10 bases between them. The CDR3 contains 12 residues.

This clone was seen a single time. The V and J genes are TRBV29-1 and TRBJ2-1, with 11 bases aligning to TRBD2. From germline, CDR1 is SQVTM and CDR2 ANQGSEA. V shed 6 bases, J shed 10 bases, and the junction held 11 bases outside the gene matches. This CDR3 has 14 amino acids. CDR3 nucleotide sequence: TGCAGCGTGGCCGTAGCGGGAGGGAGGGGGGAGCAGTTCTTC. This translates into CSVAVAGGRGEQFF.

The CDR3 loop is CASSVRTGDYGYTF. The CDR3 region has the DNA TGTGCCAGCAGCGTAAGGACTGGGGACTATGGCTACACCTTC. The rearrangement joins TRBV9 to TRBJ1-2; no clear D gene. The CDR3 length is 14 residues. Trimming removed 1 base at V and 3 bases at J, with 10 bases between. Germline V gene sequence: CDR1 SGDLS, CDR2 YYNGEE.

J is TRBJ2-6 and V is TRBV7-2, with 11 bases lining up with TRBD1. CDR1 SGHTA and CDR2 FQGNSA come from the germline V gene. The ends lost 3 bases at V and 0 bases at J; junction bases unmatched: 1. CDR3 size: 17 residues. The CDR3 here is CASSFGTGGSGANVLTF. The CDR3 coding sequence is TGTGCCAGCAGCTTCGGGACAGGGGGCTCTGGGGCCAACGTCCTGACTTTC.